A single sample is the source of the 17 T cell receptor beta chains below, sequenced in a study of human T cells and chemical hapten exposure. Time point meaning: patch test 3, about 24 weeks after DPC sensitization. Indicated treatment: therapeutic diphenylcyclopropenone sensitization with weekly scalp DPC. Each CDR3 protein is one row after TCRdb ran MiXCR on the RACE reads. Among 190,000 or so distinct CDR3 sequences listed, more than 20% were seen once. Sequenced here: whole blood, sampled in connection with sensitization to the hapten diphenylcyclopropenone (DPC). The receptor source for this set is a woman aged 40 to 50 with alopecia areata. Some clones in this sample may be carry-over from other donors' samples.

The rearrangement links TRBV7-2 to TRBJ1-2; tentatively, D is TRBD1 (5 bases). Germline V gene data show CDR1 as SGHTA and CDR2 as FQGNSA. This CDR3 has 14 amino acids. Trimming left V 2 bases short and J 6 bases short, with 13 bases between. In DNA, the CDR3 is TGTGCCAGCAGCTTATCCGGGACGCGCGATGGCTACACCTTC. Translated: CASSLSGTRDGYTF.

There are a few counts of this clonotype. This sequence joins TRBV20-1 and TRBJ2-7, with D perhaps TRBD1 (5 bases). The CDR3 length is 12 residues. CDR1 and CDR2 (germline): DFQATT, SNEGSKA (reference sequence). Trimming shortened V by 3 bases and J by 3 bases, and 9 bases separated the two germline ends. CDR3 protein: CSARTENYEQYF. As DNA, the CDR3 is TGCAGTGCTAGGACAGAGAACTACGAGCAGTACTTC.

The CDR3 is CASSVGLDHNEQFF. The CDR3 coding sequence is TGTGCCAGCAGTGTGGGGCTAGACCACAATGAGCAGTTCTTC. The gene calls are TRBV6-4 and TRBJ2-1; TRBD1 might be the D (5 bases). Germline V gene lookup returns CDR1 MRHNA and CDR2 SNTAGT. The CDR3 totals 14 residues. The V end was cut by 4 bases, the J end by 5 bases, with 12 bases between.

This clonotype was seen more than once but under ten times. The chain links TRBV5-1 to TRBJ1-3, with TRBD1 as a possible D gene (5 bases). V dropped 2 bases and J dropped 0 bases, with 9 bases sitting between them. Germline assignment: CDR1 SGHRS and CDR2 YFSETQ. This CDR3 has 15 residues. The DNA of the CDR3 is TGCGCCAGCAGCTTACAGGTCCTCTCTGGAAACACCATATATTTT. It codes for CASSLQVLSGNTIYF.

The rearrangement uses TRBV11-2 and TRBJ1-2; D not certain. CDR1 is SGHAT and CDR2 is FQNNGV in the germline V gene. Trimming removed 2 bases from V and 6 bases from J, with 13 bases in between. CDR3 length: 14 residues. Here the CDR3 reads CASSLNLPADGYTF. DNA for the CDR3: TGTGCCAGCAGCTTAAATCTTCCTGCGGATGGCTACACCTTC.

This clonotype occurred many times. This sequence joins TRBV12-3 or TRBV12-4 and TRBJ1-1; no clear D gene. V was clipped by 6 bases and J by 1 base, with 12 bases between them. The CDR3 contains 14 residues. The DNA of the CDR3 is TGTGCCAGCAGCACTACGAGGGAGAACACTGAAGCTTTCTTT. Amino acids: CASSTTRENTEAFF.

This clonotype was recorded a few times. The CDR3 loop reads CASSYSRGGADTQYF. The CDR3 DNA follows: TGTGCCAGCAGTTACTCGAGAGGGGGCGCAGATACGCAGTATTTT. This sequence joins TRBV6-5 and TRBJ2-3, with 7 bases that match TRBD1. Germline-derived CDR1 and CDR2 are MNHEY and SVGAGI. Germline trimming cut 0 bases from V and 4 bases from J; bases unmatched to any gene: 4. The CDR3 contains 15 residues.

This clonotype was seen at least ten times. The chain carries TRBV20-1 and TRBJ2-7, with D unclear. Germline V gene lookup returns CDR1 DFQATT and CDR2 SNEGSKA (reference sequence). V was cut by 3 bases and J by 6 bases, with 15 bases left in between. CDR3 length: 13 residues. The CDR3 DNA reads TGCAGTGCTAGCCCCAGGTTACTCTCCGAGCAGTACTTC. Protein: CSASPRLLSEQYF.

The sample holds many counts of this clonotype. The chain employs TRBV29-1 and TRBJ2-1; 7 bases fit TRBD1. This CDR3 comprises 12 residues. The germline V gene has CDR1 SQVTM and CDR2 ANQGSEA. The chain's CDR3 is CSQGSSYNEQFF. The CDR3 region has the DNA TGCTCACAGGGGAGCTCCTACAATGAGCAGTTCTTC.

J is TRBJ1-1 and V is TRBV7-2; no reliable D call. CDR1 and CDR2 (germline): SGHTA, FQGNSA. There are 14 residues in the CDR3. The germline V and J ends were trimmed by 3 bases and 0 bases, with 8 bases remaining between them. CDR3 nucleotide sequence: TGTGCCAGCAGCTTCACCGATTTGAACACTGAAGCTTTCTTT. Protein: CASSFTDLNTEAFF.

V usage is TRBV12-3 or TRBV12-4 and J usage is TRBJ2-2; D call uncertain. This CDR3 is built from 14 residues. Trimming shortened V by 7 bases and J by 0 bases, and 9 bases separated the two germline ends. The CDR3 is CASNRKTNTGELFF. The CDR3, as DNA: TGTGCCAGCAACAGAAAAACGAACACCGGGGAGCTGTTTTTT.

This chain links TRBV6-5 with TRBJ1-1, with D maybe TRBD1 (5 bases). This CDR3 is built from 14 residues. The V gene's germline CDR1 is MNHEY and CDR2 SVGAGI. Trimming cost V 2 bases and J 3 bases, with 10 bases left between them. CDR3 sequence (DNA): TGTGCCAGCAGTTACGAGGGGCGGTACACTGAAGCTTTCTTT. Residues: CASSYEGRYTEAFF.

This clonotype was recorded many times. The chain carries TRBV10-3 and TRBJ1-2; 7 nucleotides match TRBD1. Germline trimming cut 4 bases from V and 4 bases from J; bases unmatched to any gene: 9. There are 15 residues in the CDR3. Germline V gives CDR1 ENHRY, CDR2 SYGVKD. The chain's CDR3 is CAISGLTGDPYGYTF. The CDR3 DNA follows: TGTGCCATCAGTGGACTCACAGGGGACCCCTATGGCTACACCTTC.

J is TRBJ2-5 and V is TRBV7-8; TRBD2 matches 8 bases. The CDR3 covers 15 residues. Germline values: CDR1 SGHVS, CDR2 FQNEAQ. The V gene end was trimmed by 2 bases and the J gene end by 2 bases; junction bases not matched to a gene: 4. The CDR3: CASSLIVAGQETQYF. The CDR3 DNA is TGTGCCAGCAGCTTAATTGTAGCGGGACAAGAGACCCAGTACTTC.

The gene calls are TRBV7-2 and TRBJ2-3; 11 bases are a match to TRBD2. J gave up 5 bases and V 5 bases, and 6 bases lay outside the gene matches. The CDR3 extends over 15 amino acids. Germline V lookup: CDR1 SGHTA, CDR2 FQGNSA. CDR3: CASSPVAGGGDTQYF. In nucleotides, the CDR3 is TGTGCCAGCAGCCCCGTAGCGGGAGGGGGAGATACGCAGTATTTT.

This chain joins TRBV7-8 and TRBJ2-7; 9 positions agree with TRBD1. This CDR3 region has 18 residues. Trimming removed 5 bases from V and 1 base from J; junction bases left unmatched: 15. Looked up from germline, CDR1 is SGHVS and CDR2 is FQNEAQ. CDR3 sequence reads: CASSVSLSRDRASYEQYF. CDR3 nucleotide sequence: TGTGCCAGCAGCGTAAGTCTATCCCGGGACAGGGCTTCCTACGAGCAGTACTTC.

This clonotype was found a few times. The V and J genes are TRBV25-1 and TRBJ1-3; 8 bases align to TRBD1. This CDR3 spans 14 amino acids. V lost 5 bases, J lost 4 bases, and 4 bases stayed unmatched. CDR1 and CDR2 (germline): MGHDK, SYGVNS. The CDR3 loop reads CASSRTGTGNTIYF. As DNA, the CDR3 is TGTGCCAGCAGTCGGACAGGGACCGGAAACACCATATATTTT.